One sample yielded the 10 T cell receptor beta chains listed below, sequenced in a study of technical replicates of blood from a few donors. Sequencing was performed with immunoSEQ multiplex PCR; in TCRdb, only in-frame clones are kept and a portion is missing. The sample consists of approximately 64,000 clones, more than 75% of them appearing once. Sequencing used PBMCs. The receptor set was obtained from a human donor in good health. Some clones in this sample may be carry-over from other donors' samples.

CDR3 in amino acids: CASSEFGASSGANVLTF. The CDR3 DNA reads as TGTGCCAGCAGTGAGTTTGGGGCTAGCTCTGGGGCCAACGTCCTGACTTTC. The rearrangement joins TRBV2 to TRBJ2-6, with D possibly matching TRBD1 (5 bases). The CDR3 sequence is 17 residues long. Germline V gene data show CDR1 as SNHLY and CDR2 as FYNNEI. V lost 3 bases and J lost 0, with 12 bases in between.

The sample holds one count of this clone. In DNA form, the CDR3 reads TGTGCCAGCAGCCAGCCACAGGGGAGGTTTGCTGAAGCTTTCTTT. Residues: CASSQPQGRFAEAFF. This chain links TRBV5-6 with TRBJ1-1; the match to TRBD1 covers 7 bases. The CDR3 loop spans 15 amino acids. Looked up from germline, CDR1 is SGHDT and CDR2 is YYEEEE. Trimming cost V 4 bases and J 6 bases; bases outside gene matches: 12.

The chain joins TRBV6-5 to TRBJ2-7; 12 bases agree with TRBD2. The germline V gene encodes CDR1 MNHEY and CDR2 SVGAGI. Trimming removed 7 bases from V and 2 bases from J; junction bases left unmatched: 6. The CDR3 is 15 residues long. CDR3 protein: CASTPPSGGAYEQYF. In nucleotides, the CDR3 is TGTGCCAGCACCCCCCCTAGCGGGGGGGCCTACGAGCAGTACTTC.

The chain joins TRBV7-6 to TRBJ2-1, with 9 bases aligning to TRBD2. This CDR3 is built from 16 residues. The V gene end was trimmed by 4 bases and the J gene end by 4 bases; junction bases not matched to a gene: 8. CDR1 SGHVS and CDR2 FNYEAQ come from the germline V gene. As DNA, the CDR3 is TGTGCCAGCAGCTCTATCTTAGCGGGGGAGTACAATGAGCAGTTCTTC. Its protein product is CASSSILAGEYNEQFF.

V gene TRBV4-1 combines with J gene TRBJ1-2, with D possibly being TRBD1 (5 bases). Per the germline V gene, CDR1 is MGHRA and CDR2 is YSYEKL. Trimming left V 1 base short and J 3 bases short, with 15 bases between. The CDR3 contains 16 residues. The CDR3 DNA is TGCGCCAGCAGCCAAGCATTAAGGGGTGGCTACTATGGCTACACCTTC. It encodes CASSQALRGGYYGYTF.

This chain links TRBV19 with TRBJ1-1; TRBD1 matches 9 bases. CDR1 is LNHDA and CDR2 is SQIVND in the germline V gene (reference sequence). This CDR3 comprises 13 residues. The V gene end was trimmed by 10 bases and the J gene end by 6 bases; junction bases not matched to a gene: 9. CDR3 coding DNA: TGTGCCACCAACCCGGACAGGGGACCTGAAGCTTTCTTT. Protein product: CATNPDRGPEAFF.

This chain uses TRBV7-2 with TRBJ2-7, with D perhaps TRBD2 (5 bases). In germline, CDR1 is SGHTA, CDR2 FQGNSA. The V end lost 5 bases, the J end lost 2 bases, and 16 bases lay between the germline ends. The CDR3 is 15 residues long. Here the CDR3 reads CASSPRGVLTYEQYF. The CDR3 region has the DNA TGTGCCAGCAGCCCCCGGGGTGTTCTAACCTACGAGCAGTACTTC.

V gene TRBV19 combines with J gene TRBJ2-7, with 12 positions matching TRBD1. Unmatched junction bases numbered 6, after V lost 5 bases and J lost 1 base. Looked up from germline, CDR1 is LNHDA and CDR2 is SQIVND (reference sequence). This CDR3 comprises 16 residues. This CDR3 is CASSDGGQGASYEQYF. CDR3 DNA: TGTGCCAGTAGTGATGGGGGACAGGGGGCATCCTACGAGCAGTACTTC.

This rearrangement joins TRBV4-1 to TRBJ2-1, with 9 bases lining up with TRBD2. Germline V gene data show CDR1 as MGHRA and CDR2 as YSYEKL. The CDR3 loop spans 20 amino acids. With 0 bases clipped from V and 0 bases from J, the junction kept 12 bases outside the gene matches. CDR3 sequence (DNA): TGCGCCAGCAGCCAAGATCTCGGCGGGGGGGCTATATTCTCCTACAATGAGCAGTTCTTC. Residues: CASSQDLGGGAIFSYNEQFF.

This clone was counted a few times. The genes are TRBV20-1 and TRBJ1-1; D not resolved. The CDR3 totals 10 residues. The V gene's germline CDR1 is DFQATT and CDR2 SNEGSKA (reference sequence). The V gene lost 4 bases and the J gene lost 6 bases, with 6 bases spanning the gap. This chain's CDR3 is CSAMRAEAFF. CDR3 sequence (DNA): TGCAGTGCTATGCGGGCTGAAGCTTTCTTT.